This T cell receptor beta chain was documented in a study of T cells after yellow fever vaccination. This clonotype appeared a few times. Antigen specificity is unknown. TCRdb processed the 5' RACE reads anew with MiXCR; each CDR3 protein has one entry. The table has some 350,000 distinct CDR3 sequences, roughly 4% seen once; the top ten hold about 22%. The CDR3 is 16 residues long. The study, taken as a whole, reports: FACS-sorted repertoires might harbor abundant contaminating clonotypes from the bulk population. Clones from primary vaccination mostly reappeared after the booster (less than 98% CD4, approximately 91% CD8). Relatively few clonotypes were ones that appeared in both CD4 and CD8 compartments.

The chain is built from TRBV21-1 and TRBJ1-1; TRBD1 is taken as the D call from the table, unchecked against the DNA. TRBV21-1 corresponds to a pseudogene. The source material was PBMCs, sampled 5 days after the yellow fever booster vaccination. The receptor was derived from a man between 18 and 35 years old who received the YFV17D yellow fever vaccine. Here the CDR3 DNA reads TGTGCCAGCAGCCCGCCTGGGAAGGGGCGGAACACTGAAGCTTTCTTT. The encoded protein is CASSPPGKGRNTEAFF.